Here is one TCR beta chain with its context. The data belong to a study of T cell clonotyping in hematopoietic cell transplantation. Documented time point: recipient sample about 28 days before transplant, after cytoreduction. Blood collection times were about day -28 and days 30, 100, 180 posttransplant. Here immunoSEQ multiplex PCR was the method, and the copy in TCRdb shows in-frame clones only, minus some. In the table there are thousands of clones, roughly three quarters of which are singletons. The CDR3 is 15 amino acids. With 0 bases removed from V and 1 base from J, the gap between germline ends came to 9 bases. The germline CDR1 and CDR2 sequences are SGHVS and FNYEAQ.

The chain uses TRBV7-6 and TRBJ1-1; D uncertain. The sequencing used peripheral blood mononuclear cells, collected before stem cell transplant. The clonotype was recovered from a man in his 60s with acute myeloid leukemia. Some clones in this sample may be carry-over from other donors' samples. The CDR3 DNA sequence: TGTGCCAGCAGCTTAGCCTCGATCGGGAACACTGAAGCTTTCTTT. Its translation: CASSLASIGNTEAFF. Complete variable domain (other parts from reference TRBV7-6 and TRBJ1-1): GAGVSQSPRYKVTKRGQDVALRCDPISGHVSLYWYRQALGQGPEFLTYFNYEAQQDKSGLPNDRFSAERPEGSISTLTIQRTEQRDSAMYRCASSLASIGNTEAFFGQGTRLTVV.